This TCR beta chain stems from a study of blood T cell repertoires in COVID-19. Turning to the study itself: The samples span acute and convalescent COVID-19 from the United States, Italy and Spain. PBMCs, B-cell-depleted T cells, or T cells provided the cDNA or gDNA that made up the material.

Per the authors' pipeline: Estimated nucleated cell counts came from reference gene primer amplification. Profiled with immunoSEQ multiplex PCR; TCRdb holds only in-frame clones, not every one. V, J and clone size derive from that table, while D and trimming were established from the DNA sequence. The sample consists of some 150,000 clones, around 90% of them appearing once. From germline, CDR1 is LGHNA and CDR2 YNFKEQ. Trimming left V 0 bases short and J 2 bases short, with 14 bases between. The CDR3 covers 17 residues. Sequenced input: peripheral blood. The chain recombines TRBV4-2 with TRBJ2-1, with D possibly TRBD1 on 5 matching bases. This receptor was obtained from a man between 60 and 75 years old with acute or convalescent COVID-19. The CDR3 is CASSQDLGRATYNEQFF. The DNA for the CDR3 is TGTGCCAGCAGCCAAGATCTCGGCAGGGCCACCTACAATGAGCAGTTCTTC.